Reported below is one T cell receptor beta chain. Participants reported their clinical history, and cohort assignment relied on those reports. This record comes from a study of blood T cell repertoires in COVID-19. At the level of the study: Whether acute or convalescent, the COVID-19 samples came from the United States, Italy and Spain.

Libraries were prepared by immunoSEQ multiplex PCR; TCRdb keeps only in-frame clonotypes and omits some of them. This sample has hundreds of thousands of clones, with around 92% found just once. Sequences were obtained from PBMCs or T cells enriched from blood (not recorded which). The TCR originated in a woman in her twenties or thirties with acute COVID-19.

The CDR3 reads CASSRQGASGRYEQYF. DNA for the CDR3: TGTGCCAGCAGCCGCCAAGGGGCCAGCGGGCGGTACGAGCAGTACTTC. V and J are TRBV7-2 and TRBJ2-7; weak D call: TRBD2 (6 bases). Germline V gives CDR1 SGHTA, CDR2 FQGNSA. Trimming took 5 bases from V and 4 from J, leaving 21 bases between them. This CDR3 is 16 amino acids long.